This is a list of T cell receptor beta chains from one sample in a study of blood T cells in healthy people across ages. TCRdb re-called the 5' RACE reads with MiXCR, one entry per CDR3 protein. The table shows hundreds of thousands of distinct CDR3 sequences, with roughly 58% occurring only once. Sequenced material: blood. These TCRs come from a man aged 55 to 70 in good health. CDR3s include the opening cysteine and the closing phenylalanine or tryptophan. A D gene is named only where the DNA matches it firmly. Only part of the rows carry a size: once, few, many, or a class if the clone is expanded.

d_gene	v_gene	abundance	j_gene	CDR3aa	CDR3nt
-	TRBV12-3/TRBV12-4	-	TRBJ1-2	CATRSSPYGYTF	TGTGCCACCAGAAGCAGTCCCTATGGCTACACCTTC
-	TRBV5-1	-	TRBJ2-2	CASSLALGGNTGELFF	TGCGCCAGCAGCTTGGCCCTGGGGGGTAACACCGGGGAGCTGTTTTTT
TRBD1	TRBV10-3	-	TRBJ2-1	CAISGRQGDEQFF	TGTGCCATCAGTGGGCGACAGGGGGATGAGCAGTTCTTC
TRBD2	TRBV20-1	-	TRBJ2-7	CSASTSGGIYEQYF	TGCAGTGCGTCTACTAGCGGGGGGATCTACGAGCAGTACTTC
-	TRBV20-1	-	TRBJ1-2	CSASPKTGSLQAYTF	TGCAGTGCTAGCCCAAAAACAGGGTCCCTCCAGGCCTACACCTTC
TRBD1	TRBV12-3/TRBV12-4	few	TRBJ1-2	CASSQGQDRYGYTF	TGTGCCAGCAGTCAAGGACAGGACCGCTATGGCTACACCTTC
-	TRBV4-1	-	TRBJ2-4	CASSQGFGLGVGNIQYF	TGCGCCAGCAGCCAAGGTTTTGGCCTAGGGGTCGGGAACATTCAGTACTTC
-	TRBV6-2/TRBV6-3	-	TRBJ2-1	CAISPGTAGYNEQFF	TGTGCCATCTCCCCGGGGACAGCGGGGTACAATGAGCAGTTCTTC
-	TRBV6-1	many	TRBJ1-4	CASSGLNRGSNEKLFF	TGTGCCAGCAGTGGATTAAATCGGGGTAGTAATGAAAAACTGTTTTTT
-	TRBV3-1	-	TRBJ1-5	CASSLGRGGRNQPQHF	TGTGCCAGCAGCCTCGGTAGGGGAGGCCGCAATCAGCCCCAGCATTTT
-	TRBV5-1	few	TRBJ1-2	CASSPRLGGHGYTF	TGCGCCAGCAGCCCCCGTTTGGGGGGCCATGGCTACACCTTC
TRBD1	TRBV12-3/TRBV12-4	-	TRBJ2-7	CASSGQGPYEQDF	TGTGCCAGCAGCGGACAGGGCCCCTACGAGCAGGACTTC
-	TRBV28	-	TRBJ2-3	CASSKRTDTQYF	TGTGCCAGCAGTAAAAGGACAGATACGCAGTATTTT
-	TRBV5-1	few	TRBJ2-6	CASQRSSGANVLTF	TGCGCCAGCCAACGGAGCTCTGGGGCCAACGTCCTGACTTTC
TRBD1	TRBV20-1	few	TRBJ2-7	CSASSTPGTGGWHEQYF	TGCAGTGCTAGCTCGACTCCCGGGACAGGGGGCTGGCACGAGCAGTACTTC
-	TRBV12-3/TRBV12-4	-	TRBJ2-1	CASSPRRTQLNEQFF	TGTGCCAGCAGCCCTCGACGGACCCAACTCAATGAGCAGTTCTTC
TRBD2	TRBV27	-	TRBJ2-1	CASSAAGGYNEKFF	TGTGCCAGCAGCGCAGCGGGGGGGTACAATGAGAAGTTCTTC
-	TRBV18	-	TRBJ1-1	CASSQGSGTDTEAFF	TGTGCCAGCTCACAGGGTTCGGGGACTGACACTGAAGCTTTCTTT
TRBD2	TRBV6-5	many	TRBJ2-1	CASSYSVPGGIYNEQFF	TGTGCCAGCAGTTACTCGGTGCCCGGGGGGATTTACAATGAGCAGTTCTTC
TRBD1	TRBV3-1	few	TRBJ1-2	CASSHAGGNYGYTF	TGTGCCAGCAGCCACGCAGGGGGCAACTATGGCTACACCTTC
-	TRBV19	-	TRBJ2-7	CASSSPARGYEQYF	TGTGCCAGTAGCTCCCCGGCCAGGGGTTACGAGCAGTACTTC
-	TRBV29-1	-	TRBJ1-2	CSVGSRDNYGYTF	TGCAGCGTTGGGTCCAGGGATAACTATGGCTACACCTTC
-	TRBV29-1	-	TRBJ1-1	CSVDWGSEAFF	TGCAGCGTTGATTGGGGGTCTGAAGCTTTCTTT
TRBD1	TRBV20-1	-	TRBJ2-5	CSARKTGGEETQYF	TGCAGTGCTAGAAAGACAGGGGGCGAAGAGACCCAGTACTTC
-	TRBV7-9	-	TRBJ2-5	CASSLDTVVEKQYF	TGTGCCAGCAGCTTAGATACAGTCGTCGAGAAGCAGTACTTC
-	TRBV7-9	few	TRBJ2-1	CASSLGINTLFHNEQFF	TGTGCCAGCAGCTTAGGGATAAACACCCTGTTTCACAATGAGCAGTTCTTC
-	TRBV6-2/TRBV6-3	few	TRBJ1-1	CASSHVGTEAFF	TGCGCCAGCAGCCATGTGGGCACTGAAGCTTTCTTT
TRBD1	TRBV6-2/TRBV6-3	few	TRBJ2-1	CASSRLTGGWFF	TGTGCCAGCAGTCGTCTGACAGGGGGGTGGTTCTTC
TRBD1	TRBV9	-	TRBJ2-7	CASSVREQGTYEQYF	TGTGCCAGCAGCGTCCGCGAACAGGGGACCTACGAGCAGTACTTC
-	TRBV29-1	many	TRBJ1-2	CSVAGTGSGYTF	TGCAGCGTTGCGGGCACAGGAAGTGGCTACACCTTC
-	TRBV5-8	few	TRBJ2-7	CASSLTGRRGSYEQYF	TGTGCCAGCAGCCTCACGGGGCGAAGGGGGTCCTACGAGCAGTACTTC